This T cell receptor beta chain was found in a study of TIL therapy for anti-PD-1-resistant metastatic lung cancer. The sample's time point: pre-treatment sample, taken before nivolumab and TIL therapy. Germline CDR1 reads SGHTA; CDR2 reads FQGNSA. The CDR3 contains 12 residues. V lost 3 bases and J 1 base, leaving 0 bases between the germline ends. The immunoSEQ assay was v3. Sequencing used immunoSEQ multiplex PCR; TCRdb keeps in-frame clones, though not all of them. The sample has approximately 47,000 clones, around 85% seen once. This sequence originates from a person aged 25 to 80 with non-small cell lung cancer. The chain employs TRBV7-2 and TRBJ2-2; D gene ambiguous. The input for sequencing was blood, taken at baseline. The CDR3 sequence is CASSLNTGELFF. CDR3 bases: TGTGCCAGCAGCTTGAACACCGGGGAGCTGTTTTTT.